These 19 T cell receptor beta chains came from one sample sequenced in a study of patients and donors after allogeneic stem cell transplantation. TCRdb analysed the RT-PCR reads with MiXCR anew, one entry per CDR3 protein. The data show 30,000 to 35,000 distinct CDR3 sequences, over 6.5% seen once. Sequencing was carried out using blood, either unsorted or a sorted T cell fraction (not recorded which). These receptors originate from a human donor who was either an allogeneic HSCT recipient or a stem cell or donor lymphocyte infusion donor (not recorded which). It is not recorded whose cells these are; they may come from a transplant donor.

V usage is TRBV9 and J usage is TRBJ2-7; the D call may be TRBD1 or TRBD2 (5 bases each). Trimming took 0 bases from V and 2 from J, leaving 12 bases between them. The CDR3 is 15 residues long. CDR1 is SGDLS, CDR2 YYNGEE, per germline. DNA for the CDR3: TGTGCCAGCAGCGTAGGTGGGACCGCAGCCTACGAGCAGTACTTC. This codes for CASSVGGTAAYEQYF.

V and J are TRBV12-3 or TRBV12-4 and TRBJ2-1, with a tentative D call TRBD1 (6 bases). Trimming pared 3 bases from V and 6 bases from J, leaving 12 bases between. The CDR3 loop spans 14 amino acids. The CDR3 sequence is CASSLGLGGNEQFF. The CDR3 DNA reads TGTGCCAGCAGTTTGGGGCTAGGGGGCAATGAGCAGTTCTTC.

A note on this clonotype: Being one base from a much bigger clone, this may be a read error. The chain joins TRBV19 to TRBJ2-1; TRBD2 matches 11 bases. CDR1 is LNHDA and CDR2 is SQIVND in the germline V gene (reference sequence). This CDR3 is built from 15 residues. In nucleotides, the CDR3 is TGTACCAGTAGTATACAACTAGCGGGAGTAGGTGAGCAGTTCTTC. It specifies CTSSIQLAGVGEQFF.

This clonotype was detected only a few times. The chain carries TRBV28 and TRBJ1-5; 11 nucleotides align to TRBD1. The CDR3 is 16 residues long. In germline, CDR1 is MDHEN, CDR2 SYDVKM. J was trimmed by 7 bases and V by 4 bases; bases with no gene match: 9. The CDR3 region is CASSSQDRGQGQPQHF. CDR3 DNA: TGTGCCAGCAGTTCCCAGGACAGGGGGCAAGGACAGCCCCAGCATTTT.

This clonotype was detected only a few times. The chain has TRBV5-1 and TRBJ2-2, with 7 bases identical to TRBD1. This CDR3 is 14 amino acids long. The ends lost 1 base at V and 7 bases at J; junction bases unmatched: 4. Per germline, CDR1 SGHRS and CDR2 YFSETQ. The CDR3 here is CASSLWDSLGELFF. The CDR3 DNA reads as TGCGCCAGCAGCTTGTGGGACAGCCTCGGGGAGCTGTTTTTT.

The V call is TRBV30, the J call TRBJ2-3, with unresolved D. This CDR3 has 11 amino acids. In germline, CDR1 is GTSNPN, CDR2 SVGIG (reference sequence). V was cut by 2 bases and J by 6 bases, with 6 bases left in between. The CDR3 loop reads CAWSRLDTQYF. The CDR3 DNA is TGTGCCTGGAGTAGGTTGGATACGCAGTATTTT.

This clonotype was counted between two and nine times. The J gene is TRBJ2-3, the V gene TRBV12-3 or TRBV12-4; 7 positions match TRBD1. The CDR3 sequence is 13 residues long. V lost 6 bases to trimming and J lost 1 base; unmatched junction nucleotides: 1. The CDR3 spells CASRDRGTDTQYF. CDR3 coding DNA: TGTGCCAGCAGAGACAGGGGCACAGATACGCAGTATTTT.

This clonotype showed up just a few times. The chain combines TRBV7-9 with TRBJ2-5, with TRBD2 matching over 7 bases. CDR3 length equals 13 residues. The trim removed 7 bases at V and 4 bases at J, leaving 6 bases unmatched. Per the germline V gene, CDR1 is SEHNR and CDR2 is FQNEAQ (reference sequence). The CDR3 nucleotides read TGTGCCAGCACTTTATCGGGGGGAGAGACCCAGTACTTC. Protein: CASTLSGGETQYF.

This clonotype was seen many times. The genes are TRBV20-1 and TRBJ2-6, with D uncertain. CDR3 length: 15 residues. With 3 bases removed from V and 2 bases from J, the gap between germline ends came to 11 bases. In germline, CDR1 is DFQATT, CDR2 SNEGSKA (reference sequence). In DNA form, the CDR3 reads TGCAGTGCTAGTCGCCCCAATACTGGGGCCAACGTCCTGACTTTC. Translating gives CSASRPNTGANVLTF.

V usage is TRBV27 and J usage is TRBJ2-1; 8 positions agree with TRBD2. V dropped 2 bases and J dropped 0; count of bases not matched to a gene: 15. CDR1 and CDR2 (germline): MNHEY, SMNVEV (reference sequence). This CDR3 comprises 20 residues. CDR3 nucleotides: TGTGCCAGCAGTTTAAAGACCCCCTTCACTAGCGGTAGCTCCTACAATGAGCAGTTCTTC. This sequence encodes CASSLKTPFTSGSSYNEQFF.

The chain is built from TRBV19 and TRBJ1-3; 9 nucleotides agree with TRBD1. J lost 0 bases, V lost 0 bases, and 3 bases had no gene match. There are 17 residues in the CDR3. The germline V gene has CDR1 LNHDA and CDR2 SQIVND (reference sequence). CDR3 in DNA: TGTGCCAGTAGTATAGAGGGACAGGGAAGCTCTGGAAACACCATATATTTT. Translating it yields CASSIEGQGSSGNTIYF.

There are a few counts of this clonotype. The chain joins TRBV5-6 to TRBJ2-2; D gene uncertain. There are 12 residues in the CDR3. CDR1 and CDR2 (germline): SGHDT, YYEEEE. V lost 2 bases and J 5 bases, leaving 4 bases between the germline ends. The CDR3 DNA follows: TGTGCCAGCAGCTTTGGGACCGGGGAGCTGTTTTTT. Translating it yields CASSFGTGELFF. Full variable domain (rest looked up from reference TRBV5-6 and TRBJ2-2): DAGVTQSPTHLIKTRGQQVTLRCSPKSGHDTVSWYQQALGQGPQFIFQYYEEEERQRGNFPDRFSGHQFPNYSSELNVNALLLGDSALYLCASSFGTGELFFGEGSRLTVL.

The J gene is TRBJ2-7, the V gene TRBV2; 8 bases line up with TRBD2. The V and J ends lost 2 bases and 6 bases, in that order; junction bases with no gene match: 9. Germline V gives CDR1 SNHLY, CDR2 FYNNEI. The CDR3 is 15 residues long. CDR3 in DNA: TGTGCCAGCAGTGAAACTAGCGGCGGACCTCTCGAGCAGTACTTC. This gives the protein CASSETSGGPLEQYF. The full variable domain, with the rest looked up from reference TRBV2 and TRBJ2-7, is EPEVTQTPSHQVTQMGQEVILRCVPISNHLYFYWYRQILGQKVEFLVSFYNNEISEKSEIFDDQFSVERPDGSNFTLKIRSTKLEDSAMYFCASSETSGGPLEQYFGPGTRLTVT.

This chain links TRBV7-9 with TRBJ2-1; tentative D call: TRBD2 (6 bases). V was clipped by 1 base and J by 1 base, with 8 bases between them. This CDR3 region has 15 residues. Germline CDR1 and CDR2: SEHNR and FQNEAQ (reference sequence). The CDR3 spells CASSLDGGSYNEQFF. Here the CDR3 DNA reads TGTGCCAGCAGCTTAGACGGGGGTTCCTACAATGAGCAGTTCTTC.

The chain links TRBV3-1 to TRBJ2-6, with 7 bases identical to TRBD2. CDR3 length equals 18 residues. Germline V gives CDR1 LGHDT, CDR2 YNNKEL (reference sequence). The V gene end was trimmed by 4 bases and the J gene end by 2 bases; junction bases not matched to a gene: 11. CDR3 DNA: TGTGCCAGCAGCCGCGGCGCAACGGGGGGAACTGGGGCCAACGTCCTGACTTTC. This encodes CASSRGATGGTGANVLTF.

This clonotype was seen at least ten times. The chain links TRBV6-5 to TRBJ1-2, with 7 bases identical to TRBD1. This CDR3 contains 15 residues. Losses at the gene ends were 4 bases for V and 3 bases for J; bases not matched to a gene: 8. Germline-derived CDR1 and CDR2 are MNHEY and SVGAGI. The CDR3, as DNA: TGTGCCAGCAGTTCCTGGACAGGAGGGGACTATGGCTACACCTTC. This sequence encodes CASSSWTGGDYGYTF.

As concerns this clonotype: A much bigger clone sits one base away, suggesting this may be a read error. The missing conserved phenylalanine or tryptophan at the end of this CDR3 makes a read error likely. V usage is TRBV5-1 and J usage is TRBJ2-3, with 7 bases identical to TRBD2. Per germline, CDR1 SGHRS and CDR2 YFSETQ. Losses at the gene ends were 3 bases for V and 0 bases for J; bases not matched to a gene: 1. This CDR3 is 14 amino acids long. CDR3 sequence: CASSSTSSTDTQYL. The CDR3 DNA reads TGCGCCAGCAGCTCGACTAGCAGCACAGATACGCAGTATTTG.

This clonotype was picked up many times. A clone one base away is much larger, so this may be a read error. This sequence joins TRBV3-1 and TRBJ1-1, with no clear D. This CDR3 spans 16 amino acids. Germline V lookup: CDR1 LGHDT, CDR2 YNNKEL (reference sequence). The DNA of the CDR3 is TGTGCCAGCAGCCAAGTTTTAGTGGGTACGAACACTGAAGTTTTCTTT. Translation gives CASSQVLVGTNTEVFF.

The table lists this clonotype with many counts. The rearrangement uses TRBV20-1 and TRBJ2-5; no clear D gene. CDR3 size: 14 residues. The V end lost 1 base, the J end lost 2 bases, and 11 bases lay between the germline ends. Germline CDR1 and CDR2: DFQATT and SNEGSKA (reference sequence). CDR3 region: CSARAVGLQETQYF. The CDR3 nucleotides read TGCAGTGCTAGAGCGGTGGGCCTACAAGAGACCCAGTACTTC.